This T cell receptor beta chain was retrieved from a study of blood T cell repertoires in COVID-19. Study-wide background: Donors in the United States, Italy and Spain gave samples during acute or convalescent COVID-19.

Original analysis: How many nucleated cells were present was estimated from reference gene primer amplification. Assay used: immunoSEQ multiplex PCR; TCRdb lists only in-frame clones, some missing. For V, J and clone size, that table is used; D and trimming come from the DNA. The sample yields 150,000 to 200,000 clones, more than 65% seen once. Germline V gene sequence: CDR1 SEHNR, CDR2 FQNEAQ (reference sequence). CDR3 length: 15 amino acids. Trimming removed 0 bases at V and 3 bases at J, with 8 bases between. Residents of around 24 US areas, aged roughly 18 to 89 years, made up the participants. V is TRBV7-9 and J is TRBJ2-2; weak D call: TRBD1 (6 bases). Sample: PBMCs or T cells enriched from blood (not recorded which). This TCR was sampled from a woman aged 40 to 55 with acute COVID-19. The CDR3 region has the DNA TGTGCCAGCAGCTTAGCGTCAGGGGACACCGGGGAGCTGTTTTTT. It encodes CASSLASGDTGELFF.